This T cell receptor (beta chain) was sequenced for a study of blood T cell repertoires in COVID-19. The overall study: Collection of acute and convalescent COVID-19 samples took place in the United States, Italy and Spain. Nucleic acid was either cDNA or gDNA, and it came from T cells, B-cell-depleted T cells, or PBMCs.

Authors' analysis steps: Reference gene primer amplification gave estimated nucleated cell counts. Here immunoSEQ multiplex PCR was the method, and the copy in TCRdb shows in-frame clones only, minus some. For V, J and clone size, that table is used; D and trimming come from the DNA. The table lists under 300,000 clones, approximately 90% of them singletons, with about 3% in the top ten. CDR1 is LNHDA, CDR2 SQIVND, per germline (reference sequence). V trimming: 2 bases; J trimming: 4 bases; junction bases outside the gene matches: 6. The CDR3 sequence is 16 residues long. Sample: peripheral blood. V and J are TRBV19 and TRBJ1-5; 9 positions agree with TRBD1. This sequence was found in a woman in her twenties or thirties with active or convalescent COVID-19. CDR3 bases: TGTGCCAGTAGTATAAGGCGGACAGGGGAGAATCAGCCCCAGCATTTT. Translating it yields CASSIRRTGENQPQHF.